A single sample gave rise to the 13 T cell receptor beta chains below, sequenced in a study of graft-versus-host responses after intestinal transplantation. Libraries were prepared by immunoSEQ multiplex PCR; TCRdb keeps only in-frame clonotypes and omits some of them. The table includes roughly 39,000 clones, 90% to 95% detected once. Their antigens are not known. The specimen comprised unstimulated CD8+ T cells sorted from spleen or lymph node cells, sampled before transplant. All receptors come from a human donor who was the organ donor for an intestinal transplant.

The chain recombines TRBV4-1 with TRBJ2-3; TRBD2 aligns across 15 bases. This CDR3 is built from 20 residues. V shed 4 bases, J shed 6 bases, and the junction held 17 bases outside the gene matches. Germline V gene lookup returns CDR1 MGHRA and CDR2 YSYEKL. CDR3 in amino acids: CASSPDYSGTSGGPGDTQYF. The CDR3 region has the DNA TGCGCCAGCAGCCCCGACTATTCCGGGACTAGCGGGGGGCCGGGGGATACGCAGTATTTT.

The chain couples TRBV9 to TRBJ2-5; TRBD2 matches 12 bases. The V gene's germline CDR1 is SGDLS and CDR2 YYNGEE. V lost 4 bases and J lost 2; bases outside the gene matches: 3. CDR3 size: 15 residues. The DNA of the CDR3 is TGTGCCAGCAGCCCTAGCGGGGGGGGACAAGAGACCCAGTACTTC. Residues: CASSPSGGGQETQYF.

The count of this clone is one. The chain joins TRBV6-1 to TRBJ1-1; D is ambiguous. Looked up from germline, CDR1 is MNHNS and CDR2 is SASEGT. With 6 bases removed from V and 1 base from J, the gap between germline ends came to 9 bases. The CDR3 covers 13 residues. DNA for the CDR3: TGTGCCAGCAGGGAGGGCAGGAACACTGAAGCTTTCTTT. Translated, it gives CASREGRNTEAFF.

Written as DNA, the CDR3 is TGCGCCAGCAGCGTTGACAGGTCCCCGGAGACTGAAGCTTTCTTT. The encoded protein is CASSVDRSPETEAFF. The J gene is TRBJ1-1, the V gene TRBV5-1, with a tentative D call TRBD1 (6 bases). This CDR3 is built from 15 residues. Germline assignment: CDR1 SGHRS and CDR2 YFSETQ. V dropped 4 bases and J dropped 5 bases, with 18 bases sitting between them.

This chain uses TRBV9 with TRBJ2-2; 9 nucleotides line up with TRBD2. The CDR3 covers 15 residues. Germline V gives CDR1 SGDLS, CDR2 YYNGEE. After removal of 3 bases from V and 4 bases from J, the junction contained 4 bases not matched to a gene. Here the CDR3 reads CASSASGVTTGELFF. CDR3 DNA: TGTGCCAGCAGCGCTAGCGGGGTGACCACCGGGGAGCTGTTTTTT.

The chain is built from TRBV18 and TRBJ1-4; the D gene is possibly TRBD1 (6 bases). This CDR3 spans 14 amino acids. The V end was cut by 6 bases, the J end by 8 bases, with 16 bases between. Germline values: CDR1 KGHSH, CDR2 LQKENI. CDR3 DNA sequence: TGTGCCAGCTCCTTTCCGCACAGGGACGAAAAACTGTTTTTT. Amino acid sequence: CASSFPHRDEKLFF.

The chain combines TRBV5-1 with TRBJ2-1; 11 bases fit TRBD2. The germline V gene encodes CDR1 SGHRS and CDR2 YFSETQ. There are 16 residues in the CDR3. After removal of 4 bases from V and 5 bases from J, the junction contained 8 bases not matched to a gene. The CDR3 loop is CASSEYSGGAHNEQFF. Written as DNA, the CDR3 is TGCGCCAGCAGCGAATATAGCGGGGGGGCCCACAATGAGCAGTTCTTC.

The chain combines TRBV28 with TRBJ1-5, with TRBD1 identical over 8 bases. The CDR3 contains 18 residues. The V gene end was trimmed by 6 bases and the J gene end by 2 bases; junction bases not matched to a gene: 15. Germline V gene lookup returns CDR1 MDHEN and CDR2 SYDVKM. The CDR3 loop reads CASSPPGQGLLGNQPQHF. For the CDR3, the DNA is TGTGCCAGCAGCCCCCCAGGACAGGGCCTCTTAGGCAATCAGCCCCAGCATTTT.

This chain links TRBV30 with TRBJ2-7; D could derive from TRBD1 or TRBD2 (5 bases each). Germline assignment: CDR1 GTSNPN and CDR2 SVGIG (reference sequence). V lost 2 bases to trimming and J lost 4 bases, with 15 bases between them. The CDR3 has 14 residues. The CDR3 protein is CAWSRGESWYEQYF. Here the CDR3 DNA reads TGTGCCTGGAGTCGAGGGGAATCTTGGTACGAGCAGTACTTC.

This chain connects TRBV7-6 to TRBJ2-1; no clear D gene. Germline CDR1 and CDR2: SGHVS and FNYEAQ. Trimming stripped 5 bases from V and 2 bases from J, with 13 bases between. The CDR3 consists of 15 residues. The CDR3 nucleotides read TGTGCCAGCAGCCCGCTACTTGGACCCTACAATGAGCAGTTCTTC. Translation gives CASSPLLGPYNEQFF.

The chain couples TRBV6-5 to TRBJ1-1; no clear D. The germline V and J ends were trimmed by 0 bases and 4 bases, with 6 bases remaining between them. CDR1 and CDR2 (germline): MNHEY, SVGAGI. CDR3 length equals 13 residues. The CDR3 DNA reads TGTGCCAGCAGTTACTCCAGTACCACTGAAGCTTTCTTT. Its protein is CASSYSSTTEAFF.

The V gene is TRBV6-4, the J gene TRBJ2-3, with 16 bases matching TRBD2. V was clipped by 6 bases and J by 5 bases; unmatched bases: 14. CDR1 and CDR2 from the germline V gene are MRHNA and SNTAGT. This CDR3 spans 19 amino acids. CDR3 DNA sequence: TGTGCCAGCAGCGCTAAATCCGGGACTAGCGGGGGGGCGAAAGATACGCAGTATTTT. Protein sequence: CASSAKSGTSGGAKDTQYF.

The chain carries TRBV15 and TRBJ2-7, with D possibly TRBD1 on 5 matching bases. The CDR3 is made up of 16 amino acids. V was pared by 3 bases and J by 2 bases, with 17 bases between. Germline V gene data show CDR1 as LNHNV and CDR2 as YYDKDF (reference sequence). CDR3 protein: CATSSLIETEAYEQYF. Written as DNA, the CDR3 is TGTGCCACCAGCAGCCTTATCGAGACAGAGGCCTACGAGCAGTACTTC.